This TCR beta chain was recorded in a study of beta chain features in type 1 diabetes. This clone was found a few times. V was trimmed by 4 bases and J by 4 bases, leaving 17 bases between them. The germline V gene encodes CDR1 LNHDA and CDR2 SQIVND (reference sequence). The CDR3 is made up of 15 amino acids. The isolated RNA, all of it, was reverse transcribed, so expressed TCRB transcripts were what got sequenced. Libraries were prepared by immunoSEQ multiplex PCR; TCRdb keeps only in-frame clonotypes and omits some of them. The sample has around 180,000 clones; about 13% are singletons. Source material: central memory CD4+ T cells from blood. This chain uses TRBV19 with TRBJ2-7; D perhaps matches TRBD1 (6 bases). This sequence was found in a woman aged 18-29 years in good health. The CDR3 region has the DNA TGTGCCAGTAGTAAGTTTCACGGGACAACTTACGAGCAGTACTTC. Translated, it gives CASSKFHGTTYEQYF.